These 21 T cell receptor beta chains originate from one sample sequenced in a study of shared clonotypes between healthy human individuals. Sequencing was performed with immunoSEQ multiplex PCR; in TCRdb, only in-frame clones are kept and a portion is missing. Here the sample spans a few million clones, approximately 93% being singletons. The sequencing input was naive CD4+ T cells from PBMCs. Subset here: CD45RA+ positively selected. These receptors originate from a man in his late teens or twenties in good health. Some clones in this sample may be carry-over from other donors' samples.

In regard to this clone: The same CDR3 arises from other DNA sequences in this sample as well. The chain's CDR3 is CASSTTGYEQYF. Written as DNA, the CDR3 is TGTGCCAGCAGTACGACAGGGTACGAGCAGTACTTC. V usage is TRBV6-5 and J usage is TRBJ2-7; 7 bases align to TRBD1. CDR3 length: 12 residues. With 5 bases clipped from V and 4 bases from J, the junction kept 2 bases outside the gene matches. Per the germline V gene, CDR1 is MNHEY and CDR2 is SVGAGI.

The chain uses TRBV7-3 and TRBJ2-1, with 8 positions matching TRBD2. Germline trimming cut 5 bases from V and 7 bases from J; bases unmatched to any gene: 7. The germline V gene has CDR1 SGHTA and CDR2 FQGTGA. The CDR3 runs 14 residues. CDR3 protein: CASSTIAGSNEQFF. CDR3 sequence (DNA): TGTGCCAGCAGCACAATAGCGGGAAGTAATGAGCAGTTCTTC.

As concerns this clone: Other DNA sequences from this sample encode an identical CDR3 as well. This chain uses TRBV28 with TRBJ2-2; 7 nucleotides match TRBD2. Per germline, CDR1 MDHEN and CDR2 SYDVKM. The J segment lost 2 bases and the V segment lost 2 bases, leaving 2 bases of the junction unmatched. The CDR3 extends over 15 amino acids. CDR3 amino acids: CASSLAGVNTGELFF. As DNA, the CDR3 is TGTGCCAGCAGTTTAGCGGGAGTTAACACCGGGGAGCTGTTTTTT.

This clone occurred once. The chain couples TRBV21-1 to TRBJ2-3; the table's D call of TRBD2 was not tested on the DNA. TRBV21-1 is reported as a pseudogene. The CDR3 is made up of 17 amino acids. DNA of the CDR3: TGTGCCAGCAGCAAAGATGGGTCTAGCCCCCCACCAGATACGCAGTATTTT. This translates into CASSKDGSSPPPDTQYF.

The V call is TRBV9, the J call TRBJ2-1, with 11 bases identical to TRBD2. Germline V lookup: CDR1 SGDLS, CDR2 YYNGEE. The CDR3 loop spans 15 amino acids. V gave up 4 bases and J gave up 6 bases; unmatched junction bases: 6. The CDR3 DNA reads TGTGCCAGCAGCCTCATAGCGGGAGGGGGCAATGAGCAGTTCTTC. As protein: CASSLIAGGGNEQFF.

A few counts support this clone. This chain links TRBV30 with TRBJ1-1; D uncertain. The CDR3 spans 13 residues. Germline-derived CDR1 and CDR2 are GTSNPN and SVGIG (reference sequence). V lost 5 bases to trimming and J lost 5 bases, with 15 bases between them. CDR3 residues: CAWGGGSGTEAFF. CDR3 bases: TGTGCCTGGGGCGGCGGATCGGGGACTGAAGCTTTCTTT. The variable domain in full, completed from reference TRBV30 and TRBJ1-1, reads SQTIHQWPATLVQPVGSPLSLECTVEGTSNPNLYWYRQAAGRGLQLLFYSVGIGQISSEVPQNLSASRPQDRQFILSSKKLLLSDSGFYLCAWGGGSGTEAFFGQGTRLTVV.

Details on this clone: Germline is not matched at one junction end, which may reflect a read error. The chain has TRBV28 and TRBJ1-1; D is perhaps TRBD1 (5 bases). From germline, CDR1 is MDHEN and CDR2 SYDVKM. The CDR3 extends over 15 amino acids. The CDR3: CASRISQVTNTDAFF. The CDR3 DNA follows: TGTGCCAGCAGGATCTCACAGGTAACGAACACTGATGCTTTCTTT.

About this clone: This sample includes further DNA sequences coding for the same CDR3. The genes are TRBV28 and TRBJ1-5, with 10 bases that match TRBD1. With 2 bases clipped from V and 4 bases from J, the junction kept 8 bases outside the gene matches. The CDR3 sequence is 17 residues long. The germline V gene encodes CDR1 MDHEN and CDR2 SYDVKM. The CDR3 region is CASSLLLGQGSNQPQHF. Here the CDR3 DNA reads TGTGCCAGCAGTTTACTTCTGGGACAGGGGTCAAATCAGCCCCAGCATTTT. Drawing the rest from reference TRBV28 and TRBJ1-5, the complete variable domain is DVKVTQSSRYLVKRTGEKVFLECVQDMDHENMFWYRQDPGLGLRLIYFSYDVKMKEKGDIPEGYSVSREKKERFSLILESASTNQTSMYLCASSLLLGQGSNQPQHFGDGTRLSIL.

The V call is TRBV2, the J call TRBJ2-7, with a possible D match to TRBD2 (6 bases). The CDR3 has 12 amino acids. Germline V CDR1 and CDR2: SNHLY, FYNNEI. Deletions cut 7 bases from V and 6 bases from J, with 13 bases between. The chain's CDR3 is CASKPPGVEQYF. The DNA of the CDR3 is TGTGCCAGCAAGCCCCCGGGGGTCGAGCAGTACTTC.

This chain uses TRBV4-1 with TRBJ2-7; 14 bases are shared with TRBD2. Trimming at V came to 4 bases and at J to 3 bases, leaving 2 bases not matched to a gene. The CDR3 runs to 15 residues. Germline CDR1 and CDR2: MGHRA and YSYEKL. The CDR3 DNA reads TGCGCCAGCAGCCTGGGGACTAGCGGGAGCTACGAGCAGTACTTC. It specifies CASSLGTSGSYEQYF.

V is TRBV11-2 and J is TRBJ2-5; D might be TRBD2 (6 bases). The V end was cut by 2 bases, the J end by 4 bases, with 14 bases between. The CDR3 loop spans 15 amino acids. Germline values: CDR1 SGHAT, CDR2 FQNNGV. CDR3 region: CASSLTPQAGETQYF. The CDR3 nucleotides read TGTGCCAGCAGCTTAACCCCCCAAGCGGGAGAGACCCAGTACTTC.

The rearrangement joins TRBV25-1 to TRBJ2-3, with D perhaps TRBD2 (5 bases). The CDR3 consists of 14 residues. Germline-derived CDR1 and CDR2 are MGHDK and SYGVNS. V was shortened by 1 base and J by 2 bases, with 7 bases between the two germline ends. The CDR3 DNA follows: TGTGCCAGCAGTGAATGGGAGTCCACAGATACGCAGTATTTT. This translates into CASSEWESTDTQYF.

The chain carries TRBV18 and TRBJ1-1, with D unclear. V was clipped by 3 bases and J by 1 base, with 9 bases between them. Germline V gives CDR1 KGHSH, CDR2 LQKENI. This CDR3 is built from 14 residues. The CDR3 DNA sequence: TGTGCCAGCTCACCCCAATTTCAGAACACTGAAGCTTTCTTT. It codes for CASSPQFQNTEAFF.

V is TRBV12-5 and J is TRBJ2-5, with D possibly called TRBD1 or TRBD2 (5 bases each). V was cut by 6 bases and J by 2 bases, with 16 bases left in between. The CDR3 runs to 15 residues. Per germline, CDR1 LGHNT and CDR2 FRNRAP. CDR3 sequence reads: CASGGSGTEQETQYF. The CDR3, as DNA: TGTGCTAGTGGGGGATCCGGGACCGAGCAAGAGACCCAGTACTTC. The variable domain in full, completed from reference TRBV12-5 and TRBJ2-5, reads DARVTQTPRHKVTEMGQEVTMRCQPILGHNTVFWYRQTMMQGLELLAYFRNRAPLDDSGMPKDRFSAEMPDATLATLKIQPSEPRDSAVYFCASGGSGTEQETQYFGPGTRLLVL.

The rearrangement links TRBV5-1 to TRBJ2-1; 8 bases line up with TRBD2. The CDR3 consists of 16 residues. Trimming removed 2 bases from V and 4 bases from J; junction bases left unmatched: 8. Germline V CDR1 and CDR2: SGHRS, YFSETQ. DNA for the CDR3: TGCGCCAGCAGCTTCTTGGCGGGAGGTCCTTACAATGAGCAGTTCTTC. The encoded protein is CASSFLAGGPYNEQFF.

On this clone itself: Other DNA sequences of this sample code for an identical CDR3. The V and J genes are TRBV7-3 and TRBJ2-3; D gene ambiguous. CDR1 is SGHTA and CDR2 is FQGTGA in the germline V gene. Between the trimmed V and J ends, which lost 1 base and 4 bases, there was a span of 3 bases. The CDR3 runs to 12 residues. DNA for the CDR3: TGTGCCAGCAGCTTAATGGCAGATACGCAGTATTTT. Its translation is CASSLMADTQYF.

The J gene is TRBJ2-6, the V gene TRBV11-2; no definite D call. The CDR3 length is 14 residues. Germline lookup yields CDR1 SGHAT and CDR2 FQNNGV. The V end was cut by 4 bases, the J end by 2 bases, with 6 bases between. This chain's CDR3 is CASSSSTGANVLTF. The CDR3 DNA reads TGTGCCAGCAGCTCGTCCACTGGGGCCAACGTCCTGACTTTC.

The rearrangement links TRBV5-1 to TRBJ2-1; TRBD2 is a possible D gene (6 bases). Trimming took off 2 bases at V and 6 bases at J, with 15 bases between the two ends. This CDR3 comprises 15 residues. CDR1 is SGHRS and CDR2 is YFSETQ in the germline V gene. Written as DNA, the CDR3 is TGCGCCAGCAGCTTATCGGTATTTAGCGGCAATGAGCAGTTCTTC. Translation gives CASSLSVFSGNEQFF.

The chain carries TRBV18 and TRBJ2-2; tentatively, D is TRBD1 (6 bases). Germline loops: CDR1 KGHSH, CDR2 LQKENI. V shed 6 bases and J shed 5 bases, with 10 bases lying between them. This CDR3 has 13 amino acids. Written as DNA, the CDR3 is TGTGCCAGCTCGGACACAGGGACCGGGGAGCTGTTTTTT. This gives the protein CASSDTGTGELFF.

The chain employs TRBV4-2 and TRBJ2-2; TRBD2 aligns across 13 bases. Germline-derived CDR1 and CDR2 are LGHNA and YNFKEQ. V was pared by 1 base and J by 6 bases, with 8 bases of the junction left unmatched. CDR3 size: 18 residues. The CDR3 nucleotides are TGTGCCAGCAGCCAAGTTGGTACTAGCGGGAGGGTCTCCGGGGAGCTGTTTTTT. This sequence encodes CASSQVGTSGRVSGELFF.

The gene calls are TRBV18 and TRBJ2-1; the D gene is possibly TRBD2 (6 bases). The CDR3 extends over 14 amino acids. V lost 5 bases and J 6 bases, leaving 14 bases between the germline ends. CDR1 and CDR2 from the germline V gene are KGHSH and LQKENI. CDR3 sequence: CASSFPGVGNEQFF. CDR3 sequence (DNA): TGTGCCAGCTCATTTCCGGGAGTGGGCAATGAGCAGTTCTTC.